This T cell receptor (beta chain) was captured by sequencing in a study of T cell repertoires in cytomegalovirus infection. The study's findings and limits: Dominating the ex vivo response were TCR beta clonotypes that were CMV-specific and HLA-C-restricted.

CDR3 size: 22 residues. Trimming removed 1 base from V and 2 bases from J; junction bases left unmatched: 18. Germline V gives CDR1 SGHRS, CDR2 YFSETQ. Via MiXCR, TCRdb re-called the reads, giving one row per CDR3 protein. The data hold about 310,000 distinct CDR3 sequences, with roughly a sixth observed a single time. As to this clonotype: Its antigen is unidentified.

This chain connects TRBV5-1 to TRBJ2-6, with 10 nucleotides matching TRBD1. The receptor was isolated from a human donor in good health (CMV status not recorded). Some clones in this sample may be carry-over from other donors' samples. The sample comprised PBMCs. CDR3 coding DNA: TGCGCCAGCAGCTTGACGTACCCCCGGGACAGGGGAGGATTGACTGGGGCCAACGTCCTGACTTTC. Translated: CASSLTYPRDRGGLTGANVLTF.